The T cell receptor (beta chain) under discussion was sequenced for a study of response to subunit inactivated influenza vaccine (dated by TCRdb to 2016 to 2018). Regarding the research as a whole: The study used deep quantitative T cell receptor repertoire profiling to track responses to a trivalent subunit inactivated influenza vaccine. Broad study findings and their caveats: The authors suggested that each seasonal influenza vaccination may recruit only a limited number of new T cells.

To note about this clonotype: It lacks a known antigen. No qualities accompany the bases; no much larger clone lies one base away.

Via the germline V gene (reference sequence), CDR1 is SGHKS and CDR2 YYEKEE. Between the V and J ends, shortened by 1 base and 2 bases respectively, the junction contains 13 bases. The CDR3 holds 16 amino acids from the cysteine to the phenylalanine. Left in the record is the CDR3 DNA by itself, 48 bases read in frame from the first base. The library relied on RT-PCR. Sequencing was carried out with an Illumina HiSeq 2500. TCRdb handled the public reads itself, with Q25 trimming in fastp and clone calling in MiXCR, and kept productive beta chains. Each entry merges the rows of one CDR3 protein and shows their most common DNA and genes. This sample comprises 300,000 to 350,000 distinct CDR3 sequences, roughly a fifth of them detected only once. The ten largest clonotypes hold 10% of the sample.

The sequence was obtained from a man aged 45 to 75 who received an inactivated influenza vaccine. Donor details come from another sample of the same person, matched by shared clones. This specimen consisted of PBMCs from blood, obtained 21 months after vaccination. Recombination joined TRBV5-5 with TRBJ2-1; possibly the D gene is TRBD2, per 5 matching bases. The DNA reads TGTGCCAGCAGCTTGACCTACCGGGGTCCCTACAATGAGCAGTTCTTC. This sequence encodes CASSLTYRGPYNEQFF.